This T cell receptor (beta chain) originates from a study of cytomegalovirus exposure and HLA in healthy donors. It was with 60 Vbeta and 13 Jbeta primers that the PCR ran. Some clones are missing from TCRdb's copy, which holds only in-frame ones; the method was immunoSEQ multiplex PCR. The repertoire holds some 89,000 clones, with 78% as singletons. Concerning this clone itself: Its antigen is undetermined.

Study observations and caveats: The study assumed roughly uniform donor sequencing depth for presence/absence analyses. In a later analysis, specific HLA alleles were associated with over 15,000 TCR beta sequences at a 0.05 false discovery rate. Earlier findings revealed that most TCR beta V segments proved productive either about 90% or about 30% of the time. There were 150 to 200 TCR beta chains listed as cytomegalovirus-associated.

From germline, CDR1 is SGHTA and CDR2 FQGTGA. The CDR3 sequence is 15 residues long. Trimming took 5 bases from V and 7 from J; bases not matched to a gene: 7. This chain connects TRBV7-3 to TRBJ2-1; 11 bases agree with TRBD1. The specimen sequenced was PBMCs. This TCR came from a woman aged 40 to 50 in good health and CMV-seropositive. The CDR3 protein is CASSQGQGAQNEQFF. CDR3 nucleotide sequence: TGTGCCAGCAGCCAAGGACAGGGGGCGCAGAATGAGCAGTTCTTC.